The clone carrying this TCR beta chain was counted between two and nine times. Using its own MiXCR run on the 5' RACE reads, TCRdb lists one record per CDR3 protein. The sample has hundreds of thousands of distinct CDR3 sequences, around 5.7% seen once. This entry comes from a study of identical twins. Germline V gene lookup returns CDR1 SGHDN and CDR2 FVKESK. The CDR3 covers 14 residues. V was pared by 0 bases and J by 11 bases, with 5 bases of the junction left unmatched. The receptor was derived from a young man in good health. Sequenced input: naive T cells sorted from blood. The V call is TRBV14, the J call TRBJ2-1; 9 nucleotides align to TRBD2. In DNA form, the CDR3 reads TGTGCCAGCAGCCAAGATCTGAGCGGGAGGAAGCAGTTCTTC. Translated, it gives CASSQDLSGRKQFF.